These 22 T cell receptor beta chains were sequenced from one sample in a study of cytomegalovirus exposure and HLA in healthy donors. It was with 60 Vbeta and 13 Jbeta primers that the PCR ran. The repertoire was sequenced with immunoSEQ multiplex PCR; TCRdb's copy has only in-frame clones and lacks some. The data show under 200,000 clones, with around nine tenths seen just once and less than 0.35% held by the top ten. Sequencing was carried out using PBMCs. These receptors all come from a woman under 40 in good health and CMV-seronegative.

The chain combines TRBV2 with TRBJ2-1, with 14 positions matching TRBD2. This CDR3 comprises 16 residues. The ends lost 6 bases at V and 9 bases at J; junction bases unmatched: 10. Germline loops: CDR1 SNHLY, CDR2 FYNNEI. CDR3 residues: CASRGWTSGGSGEQFF. The DNA for the CDR3 is TGTGCCAGCAGAGGGTGGACTAGCGGGGGGAGTGGTGAGCAGTTCTTC.

The chain couples TRBV2 to TRBJ2-7; TRBD1 is a possible D gene (5 bases). V gave up 11 bases and J gave up 5 bases, with 19 bases separating them. The germline gives CDR1 SNHLY, CDR2 FYNNEI. This CDR3 has 13 residues. The DNA of the CDR3 is TGTGCCGTAAGACAGAGTCTCCCTAACGAGCAGTACTTC. Translating gives CAVRQSLPNEQYF.

The rearrangement joins TRBV7-9 to TRBJ1-4; D is ambiguous. Trimming removed 3 bases from V and 5 bases from J, with 10 bases in between. CDR1 is SEHNR, CDR2 FQNEAQ, per germline (reference sequence). This CDR3 is built from 14 residues. The CDR3 region is CASSFGRNNEKLFF. CDR3 DNA: TGTGCCAGCAGCTTTGGCAGGAACAATGAAAAACTGTTTTTT. Combining the CDR3 with reference TRBV7-9 and TRBJ1-4 gives the whole variable domain DTGVSQNPRHKITKRGQNVTFRCDPISEHNRLYWYRQTLGQGPEFLTYFQNEAQLEKSRLLSDRFSAERPKGSFSTLEIQRTEQGDSAMYLCASSFGRNNEKLFFGSGTQLSVL.

The chain employs TRBV4-1 and TRBJ1-2, with 9 bases matching TRBD1. This CDR3 spans 15 amino acids. V was pared by 4 bases and J by 7 bases, with 10 bases of the junction left unmatched. Germline-derived CDR1 and CDR2 are MGHRA and YSYEKL. The CDR3 is CASSPHTGGYGGYTF. In nucleotides, the CDR3 is TGCGCCAGCAGCCCTCACACAGGGGGCTACGGTGGCTACACCTTC.

The rearrangement joins TRBV10-2 to TRBJ1-5; D gene ambiguous. Germline CDR1 and CDR2: WSHSY and SAAADI. The V gene lost 3 bases and the J gene lost 0 bases, with 6 bases spanning the gap. The CDR3 covers 14 residues. CDR3 sequence (DNA): TGCGCCAGCAGTGAATATTATAGCAATCAGCCCCAGCATTTT. Translated: CASSEYYSNQPQHF.

This chain uses TRBV21-1 with TRBJ1-3; the tabulated D call, TRBD1, remains unverified against the DNA. TRBV21-1 has pseudogene status. The CDR3 extends over 19 amino acids. The CDR3 coding sequence is TGTGCCAGCAGCAACCGGAAGGGGGCGCACGGGGGTTGTGGAAACACCATATATTTT. Its translation: CASSNRKGAHGGCGNTIYF.

The V call is TRBV6-1, the J call TRBJ1-2, with 9 bases identical to TRBD1. Germline V CDR1 and CDR2: MNHNS, SASEGT. CDR3 length: 16 amino acids. V shed 4 bases and J 0 bases; nucleotides not matched to a gene: 6. CDR3 sequence (DNA): TGTGCCAGCAGTGGCGGGACAGGGATTTCTAACTATGGCTACACCTTC. It specifies CASSGGTGISNYGYTF.

This rearrangement joins TRBV27 to TRBJ2-7, with D possibly matching TRBD1 (6 bases). The germline gives CDR1 MNHEY, CDR2 SMNVEV (reference sequence). The CDR3 spans 13 residues. V dropped 2 bases and J dropped 3 bases, with 8 bases sitting between them. The CDR3 DNA reads TGTGCCAGCAGTTTAAGGGACAACTACGAGCAGTACTTC. Amino acids: CASSLRDNYEQYF.

V usage is TRBV6-5 and J usage is TRBJ1-1, with TRBD1 matching 9 bases. Germline V gene data show CDR1 as MNHEY and CDR2 as SVGAGI. V was pared by 5 bases and J by 4 bases, with 5 bases of the junction left unmatched. This CDR3 spans 14 amino acids. For the CDR3, the DNA is TGTGCCAGCAGTGCCAGACAGGGGGGCACTGAAGCTTTCTTT. It encodes CASSARQGGTEAFF.

J is TRBJ1-2 and V is TRBV11-2; 10 bases are a match to TRBD1. Germline loops: CDR1 SGHAT, CDR2 FQNNGV. The CDR3 spans 15 residues. Trimming took 3 bases from V and 3 from J; bases not matched to a gene: 4. CDR3 DNA sequence: TGTGCCAGCAGCTTGTCGGGACAGGGGTACTATGGCTACACCTTC. Protein product: CASSLSGQGYYGYTF.

CDR3 sequence reads: CSVVIAEGNTEAFF. The CDR3 DNA follows: TGCAGCGTTGTGATTGCAGAGGGGAACACTGAAGCTTTCTTT. The V call is TRBV29-1, the J call TRBJ1-1; D is ambiguous. The CDR3 spans 14 residues. Germline CDR1 is SQVTM and CDR2 is ANQGSEA. V was pared by 4 bases and J by 1 base, with 13 bases between.

The V gene is TRBV12-5, the J gene TRBJ2-1; 9 nucleotides match TRBD2. CDR1 is LGHNT and CDR2 is FRNRAP in the germline V gene. The CDR3 sequence is 14 residues long. V dropped 7 bases and J dropped 7; count of bases not matched to a gene: 8. The CDR3 region is CASAEGSGGNEQFF. Here the CDR3 DNA reads TGTGCTAGTGCGGAAGGAAGCGGGGGGAATGAGCAGTTCTTC.

The chain joins TRBV2 to TRBJ2-1, with 8 bases matching TRBD1. The CDR3 runs to 16 residues. V shed 4 bases and J 3 bases; nucleotides not matched to a gene: 8. The V gene's germline CDR1 is SNHLY and CDR2 FYNNEI. CDR3 region: CASSVDGTGLYNEQFF. The CDR3 region has the DNA TGTGCCAGCAGTGTGGACGGGACAGGCCTCTACAATGAGCAGTTCTTC.

The J gene is TRBJ1-2, the V gene TRBV19; weak D call: TRBD1 (5 bases). Germline assignment: CDR1 LNHDA and CDR2 SQIVND (reference sequence). There are 13 residues in the CDR3. Trimming cost V 3 bases and J 7 bases, with 12 bases left between them. The CDR3 spells CASSIREALGYTF. The CDR3 nucleotides are TGTGCCAGTAGTATCAGGGAGGCTCTTGGCTACACCTTC. Using reference TRBV19 and TRBJ1-2 for the parts outside the CDR3, the full variable domain is DGGITQSPKYLFRKEGQNVTLSCEQNLNHDAMYWYRQDPGQGLRLIYYSQIVNDFQKGDIAEGYSVSREKKESFPLTVTSAQKNPTAFYLCASSIREALGYTFGSGTRLTVV.

The rearrangement joins TRBV6-5 to TRBJ1-5; the D gene is possibly TRBD1 (6 bases). V was clipped by 9 bases and J by 0 bases, with 9 bases between them. This CDR3 has 13 amino acids. Germline CDR1 MNHEY, CDR2 SVGAGI. The CDR3: CASQGYSNQPQHF. For the CDR3, the DNA is TGTGCCAGTCAGGGGTATAGCAATCAGCCCCAGCATTTT.

This clone was detected only once. The chain has TRBV6-5 and TRBJ1-5; D remains ambiguous. V lost 4 bases and J lost 7, with 11 bases in between. CDR1 and CDR2 (germline): MNHEY, SVGAGI. This CDR3 spans 13 amino acids. In DNA, the CDR3 is TGTGCCAGCAGTTCCCTCGGAGGGCAGCCCCAGCATTTT. Its protein is CASSSLGGQPQHF.

The CDR3 region is CSASILYEQYF. The CDR3 coding sequence is TGCAGTGCTAGTATTCTCTACGAGCAGTACTTC. V is TRBV20-1 and J is TRBJ2-7; no definite D call. CDR3 length: 11 amino acids. The ends were cut back, 3 bases at V and 3 bases at J, with 6 bases in the middle. The V gene's germline CDR1 is DFQATT and CDR2 SNEGSKA (reference sequence).

In this sample, this clone turned up a few times. This chain connects TRBV5-1 to TRBJ2-5; 11 nucleotides match TRBD2. The CDR3 spans 15 residues. Per the germline V gene, CDR1 is SGHRS and CDR2 is YFSETQ. Trimming at V came to 3 bases and at J to 2 bases, leaving 3 bases not matched to a gene. The CDR3 region is CASSSGTSGQETQYF. The CDR3 DNA follows: TGCGCCAGCAGCTCCGGGACTAGCGGACAAGAGACCCAGTACTTC.

The V and J genes are TRBV7-8 and TRBJ1-1; 10 bases agree with TRBD1. The CDR3 is 15 amino acids. Germline lookup yields CDR1 SGHVS and CDR2 FQNEAQ. J was trimmed by 4 bases and V by 4 bases; bases with no gene match: 6. In nucleotides, the CDR3 is TGTGCCAGCAGCTCCCGACAGGGGGCGATCACTGAAGCTTTCTTT. This translates into CASSSRQGAITEAFF.

The CDR3 DNA reads as TGTGCCAGCAGCTTATCTGCAGGTGAGCAGTTCTTC. Its translation: CASSLSAGEQFF. The rearrangement links TRBV7-8 to TRBJ2-1; D is uncertain. Germline CDR1 SGHVS, CDR2 FQNEAQ. The CDR3 runs to 12 residues. V was clipped by 2 bases and J by 9 bases, with 8 bases between them.

The chain carries TRBV7-2 and TRBJ2-7; TRBD1 matches at 9 bases. The CDR3 totals 14 residues. Germline V gene sequence: CDR1 SGHTA, CDR2 FQGNSA. V gave up 4 bases and J gave up 3 bases; unmatched junction bases: 4. The CDR3 region is CASSSTGGRYEQYF. The CDR3 bases are TGTGCCAGCAGCTCGACAGGGGGGCGCTACGAGCAGTACTTC.

This chain joins TRBV6-4 and TRBJ2-2, with D possibly being TRBD2 (5 bases). The CDR3 covers 14 residues. Germline CDR1 MRHNA, CDR2 SNTAGT. With 9 bases removed from V and 1 base from J, the gap between germline ends came to 12 bases. The CDR3 coding sequence is TGTGCCAGTCAACCCGGGGAGAACACCGGGGAGCTGTTTTTT. Protein product: CASQPGENTGELFF.